Listed here are 10 T cell receptor beta chains from one sample, sequenced in a study of T cell responses to AZD1222 COVID-19 vaccine. Sequenced by immunoSEQ multiplex PCR; TCRdb stores in-frame clones only, minus some. The sample records 90,000 to 150,000 clones, approximately 90% being singletons. Sequencing used peripheral blood, obtained on day 0 of AZD1222 vaccination. The receptors stem from an adult in good health.

J is TRBJ1-2 and V is TRBV28, with 8 bases fitting TRBD1. Trimming at V came to 8 bases and at J to 4 bases, leaving 6 bases not matched to a gene. The CDR3 covers 13 residues. The germline V gene encodes CDR1 MDHEN and CDR2 SYDVKM. The DNA for the CDR3 is TGTGCCAGCCAAGCAGGGGGCATCTATGGCTACACCTTC. Its translation: CASQAGGIYGYTF.

The CDR3 spells CASSRQGRQETQYF. The CDR3 region has the DNA TGTGCCAGTAGCCGACAGGGGAGGCAAGAGACCCAGTACTTC. The chain joins TRBV19 to TRBJ2-5; 8 bases align to TRBD1. V lost 6 bases to trimming and J lost 2 bases; unmatched junction nucleotides: 5. Germline CDR1 reads LNHDA; CDR2 reads SQIVND (reference sequence). The CDR3 covers 14 residues.

The chain employs TRBV7-8 and TRBJ2-7, with a tentative D call TRBD1 (5 bases). The V gene lost 1 base and the J gene lost 4 bases, with 11 bases spanning the gap. Per germline, CDR1 SGHVS and CDR2 FQNEAQ. This CDR3 spans 14 amino acids. Written as DNA, the CDR3 is TGTGCCAGCAGCTTAGGGGCAGGGCGGTACGAGCAGTACTTC. Its protein is CASSLGAGRYEQYF. The full variable domain, completed using reference TRBV7-8 and TRBJ2-7, is GAGVSQSPRYKVAKRGQDVALRCDPISGHVSLFWYQQALGQGPEFLTYFQNEAQLDKSGLPSDRFFAERPEGSVSTLKIQRTQQEDSAVYLCASSLGAGRYEQYFGPGTRLTVT.

V usage is TRBV28 and J usage is TRBJ1-5; 7 bases fit TRBD1. The CDR3 covers 17 residues. The junction had 10 bases not matched to a gene; V was cut back by 2 bases and J by 3 bases. Germline-derived CDR1 and CDR2 are MDHEN and SYDVKM. CDR3 coding DNA: TGTGCCAGCAGTTTAGTAGGGCCAGGGGGGACCAATCAGCCCCAGCATTTT. Translation: CASSLVGPGGTNQPQHF.

V usage is TRBV20-1 and J usage is TRBJ1-1, with D perhaps TRBD1 (5 bases). V lost 4 bases, J lost 4 bases, and 7 bases lay in between. CDR1 and CDR2 (germline): DFQATT, SNEGSKA (reference sequence). The CDR3 has 11 residues. CDR3 bases: TGCAGTGCTACCGGGGGCACTGAAGCTTTCTTT. Its translation: CSATGGTEAFF.

The chain has TRBV24-1 and TRBJ2-1; 10 bases fit TRBD2. The CDR3 is 16 residues long. After removal of 1 base from V and 7 bases from J, the junction contained 6 bases not matched to a gene. CDR1 is KGHDR, CDR2 SFDVKD, per germline. CDR3 in DNA: TGTGCCACCAGTGATTTCTGGGCTAGCGGGAGTAATGAGCAGTTCTTC. Translated, it gives CATSDFWASGSNEQFF.

The genes are TRBV6-2 or TRBV6-3 and TRBJ1-1; 7 bases match TRBD1. V trimming: 3 bases; J trimming: 10 bases; junction bases outside the gene matches: 8. This CDR3 has 13 residues. Per germline, CDR1 MNHEY and CDR2 SVGEGT. The CDR3 nucleotides are TGTGCCAGCAGTTATGACAGGGCCTATGGAGCTTTCTTT. Protein sequence: CASSYDRAYGAFF.

The rearrangement uses TRBV10-3 and TRBJ2-2; possible D gene TRBD1, 6 bases. This CDR3 spans 15 amino acids. Germline CDR1 and CDR2: ENHRY and SYGVKD. The V end was cut by 8 bases, the J end by 4 bases, with 17 bases between. The CDR3 protein is CAISEGGSGTGELFF. CDR3 coding DNA: TGTGCCATCTCGGAAGGGGGATCCGGCACCGGGGAGCTGTTTTTT.

The chain carries TRBV7-9 and TRBJ2-7; D might be TRBD1 (6 bases). V dropped 6 bases and J dropped 6 bases, with 18 bases sitting between them. The CDR3 loop spans 14 amino acids. Per germline, CDR1 SEHNR and CDR2 FQNEAQ (reference sequence). As DNA, the CDR3 is TGTGCCAGCAGTTATTCCGGGACACCCGGCGAGCAGTACTTC. Protein: CASSYSGTPGEQYF.

This chain connects TRBV27 to TRBJ1-6; maybe TRBD1 (5 bases). Germline loops: CDR1 MNHEY, CDR2 SMNVEV (reference sequence). The CDR3 sequence is 16 residues long. The V and J ends lost 5 bases and 0 bases respectively, with 11 bases between them. CDR3 amino acids: CASSPGRSSYNSPLHF. The CDR3 nucleotides are TGTGCCAGCAGTCCGGGACGGAGCTCCTATAATTCACCCCTCCACTTT.